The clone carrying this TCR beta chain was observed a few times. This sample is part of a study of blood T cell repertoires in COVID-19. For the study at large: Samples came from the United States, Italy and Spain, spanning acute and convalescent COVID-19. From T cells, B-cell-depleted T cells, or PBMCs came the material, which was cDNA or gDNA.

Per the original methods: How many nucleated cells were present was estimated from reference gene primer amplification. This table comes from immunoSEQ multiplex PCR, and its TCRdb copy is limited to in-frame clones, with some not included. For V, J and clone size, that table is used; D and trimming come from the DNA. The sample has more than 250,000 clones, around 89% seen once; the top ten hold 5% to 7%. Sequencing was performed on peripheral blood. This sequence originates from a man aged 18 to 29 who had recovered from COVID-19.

DNA for the CDR3: TGTGCCAGCAGCCCCCGAGGGCGGAACACCATATATTTT. It specifies CASSPRGRNTIYF. The chain links TRBV7-2 to TRBJ1-3, with D unresolved. The V end was cut by 5 bases, the J end by 7 bases, with 12 bases between. Germline CDR1 is SGHTA and CDR2 is FQGNSA. The CDR3 is 13 residues long.